The sequence of this T cell receptor (beta chain) was determined in a study of CD8 T cells in ankylosing spondylitis. TCRdb recomputed calls from the 5' RACE reads with MiXCR, one row per CDR3 protein. The table lists around 250,000 distinct CDR3 sequences, roughly 32% of them singletons. Specimen: blood, either unsorted or a sorted T cell fraction (not recorded which). The receptor was derived from a male donor with ankylosing spondylitis or in good health (not recorded which).

In DNA, the CDR3 is TGCGCCAGCAGCTTGGCTACGGGGAAAGAGACCCAGTACTTC. This encodes CASSLATGKETQYF. The V gene is TRBV5-1, the J gene TRBJ2-5; TRBD2 is a possible D gene (5 bases). Germline loops: CDR1 SGHRS, CDR2 YFSETQ. The V end was cut by 0 bases, the J end by 3 bases, with 9 bases between. This CDR3 is 14 amino acids long.